This TCR beta chain is drawn from a study of blood T cell repertoires in COVID-19. This clone has just a few counts. Only in-frame clones appear in the TCRdb table, and some are missing; sequencing was by immunoSEQ multiplex PCR. Altogether a few hundred thousand clones are present, about nine tenths being singletons, with the ten largest covering approximately 1.8%. V was trimmed by 3 bases and J by 1 base, leaving 13 bases between them. From germline, CDR1 is SNHLY and CDR2 FYNNEI. CDR3 length: 15 residues. Sequencing used peripheral blood. This receptor was taken from a man aged 70-80 years with acute or convalescent COVID-19. The chain has TRBV2 and TRBJ2-7, with D uncertain. CDR3 loop: CASSEYSQISYEQYF. In nucleotides, the CDR3 is TGTGCCAGCAGTGAGTACAGCCAAATTTCCTACGAGCAGTACTTC. The variable domain in full, with the rest retrieved from reference TRBV2 and TRBJ2-7, is EPEVTQTPSHQVTQMGQEVILRCVPISNHLYFYWYRQILGQKVEFLVSFYNNEISEKSEIFDDQFSVERPDGSNFTLKIRSTKLEDSAMYFCASSEYSQISYEQYFGPGTRLTVT.